This T cell receptor (beta chain) was recorded in a study of cytomegalovirus exposure and HLA in healthy donors. Study-wide background: Most genotyped donors, 65% to 90% of around 370, had Caucasian-associated genetic ancestry.

PCR used 60 Vbeta primers and 13 Jbeta primers. The assay was immunoSEQ multiplex PCR, and TCRdb's table has in-frame clones only and misses some. Of around 180,000 clones in the sample, 80% were seen once. The CDR3 length is 14 residues. Per germline, CDR1 SNHLY and CDR2 FYNNEI. The ends lost 6 bases at V and 5 bases at J; junction bases unmatched: 7. V usage is TRBV2 and J usage is TRBJ2-5; 9 bases are shared with TRBD1. This TCR was recovered from a young man in good health and CMV-seropositive. Sequenced: PBMCs. The CDR3 bases are TGTGCCAGCAGAGACACAGGGGGCAAGGAGACCCAGTACTTC. It specifies CASRDTGGKETQYF.